These T cell receptor beta chains were read from a single sample in a study of cytomegalovirus exposure and HLA in healthy donors. Sequenced by immunoSEQ multiplex PCR; TCRdb stores in-frame clones only, minus some. The sample has roughly 170,000 clones; 71% are singletons. The sequenced material came from PBMCs. These receptors were taken from a girl under 18 in good health and CMV-seronegative. Each CDR3 is given with its conserved first and last residue. Fields, in order: D gene, V gene, J gene, clone size, CDR3 DNA, CDR3 protein. A D gene is named only where the DNA matches it firmly. Size is omitted from some rows. Given values are once, few, many or a class for expanded clones.

>TRBD1|TRBV11-2|TRBJ2-7|few
TGTGCCAGCAGCGTTTACAGGGGTGAATACGAGCAGTACTTC
CASSVYRGEYEQYF
>TRBD1|TRBV4-2|TRBJ1-1|NA
TGTGCCAGCAGCCAAGAGGGGACAGGGCGATTTGGCACTGAAGCTTTCTTT
CASSQEGTGRFGTEAFF
>TRBD2|TRBV28|TRBJ2-7|NA
TGTGCCAGCAGCCCGAGCGGGAAACACTCCTACGAGCAGTACTTC
CASSPSGKHSYEQYF
>TRBD1|TRBV19|TRBJ1-5|NA
TGTGCCAGTAGTATAGGTTGGCGACAGGGACGCAATCAGCCCCAGCATTTT
CASSIGWRQGRNQPQHF
>NA|TRBV5-4|TRBJ1-6|NA
TGTGCCAGCAGCTTGATAGACTATAATAATTCACCCCTCCACTTT
CASSLIDYNNSPLHF
>TRBD2|TRBV7-3|TRBJ2-5|NA
TGTGCCAGCAGCTCCCCGGGACTAGCTGAGACCCAGTACTTC
CASSSPGLAETQYF
>NA|TRBV25-1|TRBJ1-2|NA
TGTGCCAGCAGTGATTTGCAGGAAGGTAACTATGGCTACACCTTC
CASSDLQEGNYGYTF
>TRBD1|TRBV7-9|TRBJ1-2|NA
TGTGCCAGCAGCTTATCCGGGACAGGGGCTTACGGCTATGGCTACACCTTC
CASSLSGTGAYGYGYTF
>TRBD1|TRBV19|TRBJ1-2|NA
TGTGCCAGTAGCCCGGGACAGGGAACTGGCTACACCTTC
CASSPGQGTGYTF
>TRBD1|TRBV5-4|TRBJ2-5|NA
TGTGCCAGCAGCCCGAACAGGGGCTCTCAAGAGACCCAGTACTTC
CASSPNRGSQETQYF
>TRBD2|TRBV4-1|TRBJ2-5|NA
TGCGCCAGCAGCCTTCGACTAGCGGGGGGGCAGGAGACCCAGTACTTC
CASSLRLAGGQETQYF
>NA|TRBV6-6|TRBJ2-7|NA
TGTGCCAGCAGTTACTCTGGCTCTCACTACGAGCAGTACTTC
CASSYSGSHYEQYF
>NA|TRBV14|TRBJ2-2|few
TGTGCCAGCAGCCCCAGGGCCCTGAGCACCGGGGAGCTGTTTTTT
CASSPRALSTGELFF
>NA|TRBV27|TRBJ2-3|NA
TGTGCCAGCAGTTCTACGGACATTACAGATACGCAGTATTTT
CASSSTDITDTQYF
>NA|TRBV18|TRBJ1-1|NA
TGTGCCAGCTCACCACCTACACTACAGGGGAACACTGAAGCTTTCTTT
CASSPPTLQGNTEAFF
>NA|TRBV5-1|TRBJ1-1|NA
TGCGCCAGCAGAAGCGGGGTGAACACTGAAGCTTTCTTT
CASRSGVNTEAFF